The 17 T cell receptor beta chains listed next were all sequenced from one sample in a study of blood T cell repertoires in COVID-19. Profiling relied on immunoSEQ multiplex PCR, and the TCRdb table lists in-frame clones only, not all of them. The sample has around 180,000 clones, 86% seen once. Material: PBMCs or T cells enriched from blood (not recorded which). The origin of the receptors is a woman under 40 who had recovered from COVID-19.

The J gene is TRBJ2-7, the V gene TRBV11-2; D not resolved. V was shortened by 4 bases and J by 4 bases, with 8 bases between the two germline ends. This CDR3 comprises 12 residues. Germline values: CDR1 SGHAT, CDR2 FQNNGV. The CDR3 loop reads CASSSLTYEQYF. Here the CDR3 DNA reads TGTGCCAGCAGCTCCCTTACTTACGAGCAGTACTTC.

The chain joins TRBV6-4 to TRBJ1-2; 9 nucleotides line up with TRBD1. V shed 3 bases, J shed 4 bases, and the junction held 6 bases outside the gene matches. Per the germline V gene, CDR1 is MRHNA and CDR2 is SNTAGT. The CDR3 is made up of 15 amino acids. In DNA form, the CDR3 reads TGTGCCAGCAGTGAAGGGACAGGGCTAGGCTATGGCTACACCTTC. It is translated as CASSEGTGLGYGYTF.

The chain is built from TRBV9 and TRBJ2-2; D is unclear. V lost 3 bases and J lost 7, with 13 bases in between. This CDR3 spans 14 amino acids. Germline CDR1 reads SGDLS; CDR2 reads YYNGEE. CDR3 DNA: TGTGCCAGCAGCGAAACCCCAAGGAGCGGGGAGCTGTTTTTT. This codes for CASSETPRSGELFF.

This clone was seen only once. This chain connects TRBV5-1 to TRBJ2-7; D perhaps matches TRBD2 (5 bases). The ends were cut back, 3 bases at V and 4 bases at J, with 14 bases in the middle. The CDR3 extends over 14 amino acids. Germline CDR1 reads SGHRS; CDR2 reads YFSETQ. CDR3 sequence (DNA): TGCGCCAGCAGCTCCGGACGGGGTGAGTACGAGCAGTACTTC. It codes for CASSSGRGEYEQYF.

The chain couples TRBV28 to TRBJ2-3; tentative D call: TRBD1 (5 bases). The CDR3 sequence is 15 residues long. V lost 6 bases and J 0 bases, leaving 13 bases between the germline ends. The germline gives CDR1 MDHEN, CDR2 SYDVKM. DNA for the CDR3: TGTGCCAGCAGCTCACCGACAGCTAGCACAGATACGCAGTATTTT. Protein sequence: CASSSPTASTDTQYF.

V gene TRBV28 combines with J gene TRBJ2-7; 9 bases align to TRBD1. V trimming: 3 bases; J trimming: 5 bases; junction bases outside the gene matches: 8. Looked up from germline, CDR1 is MDHEN and CDR2 is SYDVKM. The CDR3 consists of 15 residues. CDR3 nucleotides: TGTGCCAGCAGTTTGGTTGGGACAGGGCCGGACGAGCAGTACTTC. Amino acids: CASSLVGTGPDEQYF.

This chain uses TRBV14 with TRBJ1-6; the match to TRBD1 covers 10 bases. Germline assignment: CDR1 SGHDN and CDR2 FVKESK. Trimming removed 3 bases from V and 7 bases from J; junction bases left unmatched: 9. The CDR3 is made up of 17 amino acids. The CDR3 DNA is TGTGCCAGCAGCCACCCTGACAGGGGGCGGAAGAATTCACCCCTCCACTTT. This sequence encodes CASSHPDRGRKNSPLHF.

The chain joins TRBV29-1 to TRBJ1-5; 7 nucleotides agree with TRBD1. Germline lookup yields CDR1 SQVTM and CDR2 ANQGSEA. This CDR3 has 15 residues. Losses at the gene ends were 5 bases for V and 0 bases for J; bases not matched to a gene: 7. The CDR3 protein is CSVQTGQSSNQPQHF. CDR3 nucleotide sequence: TGCAGCGTTCAAACGGGACAGAGTAGCAATCAGCCCCAGCATTTT.

This chain joins TRBV24-1 and TRBJ2-7, with 7 bases aligning to TRBD1. J gave up 1 base and V 3 bases, and 5 bases lay outside the gene matches. The CDR3 totals 15 residues. From germline, CDR1 is KGHDR and CDR2 SFDVKD. In DNA form, the CDR3 reads TGTGCCACCAGTGATCCTATGACAGGGTCCTACGAGCAGTACTTC. Its protein product is CATSDPMTGSYEQYF.

The rearrangement uses TRBV18 and TRBJ2-5, with D tentatively TRBD2 (6 bases). Per germline, CDR1 KGHSH and CDR2 LQKENI. There are 13 residues in the CDR3. V was clipped by 4 bases and J by 5 bases, with 11 bases between them. CDR3 DNA: TGTGCCAGCTCACAAACTAGCCGGGAGACCCAGTACTTC. Translation gives CASSQTSRETQYF. Combining the CDR3 with reference TRBV18 and TRBJ2-5 gives the whole variable domain NAGVMQNPRHLVRRRGQEARLRCSPMKGHSHVYWYRQLPEEGLKFMVYLQKENIIDESGMPKERFSAEFPKEGPSILRIQQVVRGDSAAYFCASSQTSRETQYFGPGTRLLVL.

The gene calls are TRBV5-5 and TRBJ1-4; D is unclear. V lost 1 base and J lost 8, with 6 bases in between. This CDR3 has 12 residues. Germline values: CDR1 SGHKS, CDR2 YYEKEE (reference sequence). The chain's CDR3 is CASSLIGEKLFF. CDR3 in DNA: TGTGCCAGCAGCTTGATTGGCGAAAAACTGTTTTTT.

This chain connects TRBV7-8 to TRBJ2-4; 10 bases map to TRBD1. The junction had 1 base not matched to a gene; V was cut back by 1 base and J by 4 bases. The CDR3 covers 15 residues. The germline gives CDR1 SGHVS, CDR2 FQNEAQ. DNA for the CDR3: TGTGCCAGCAGCTTAGGGGGACAGGGGAAAAACATTCAGTACTTC. It yields the protein CASSLGGQGKNIQYF.

The chain carries TRBV7-9 and TRBJ1-4; the match to TRBD1 covers 10 bases. Germline trimming cut 4 bases from V and 8 bases from J; bases unmatched to any gene: 7. Germline CDR1 reads SEHNR; CDR2 reads FQNEAQ (reference sequence). This CDR3 comprises 15 residues. CDR3 DNA: TGTGCCAGCAGCTCTGCCGGGACAGGGGCGGAAAAACTGTTTTTT. Protein product: CASSSAGTGAEKLFF.

This chain joins TRBV7-8 and TRBJ1-2, with a tentative D call TRBD1 (5 bases). Germline V gene lookup returns CDR1 SGHVS and CDR2 FQNEAQ. The ends were cut back, 5 bases at V and 8 bases at J, with 15 bases in the middle. There are 13 residues in the CDR3. The CDR3: CASSPGRGQGYTF. The CDR3 nucleotides read TGTGCCAGCAGCCCAGGGAGGGGTCAAGGCTACACCTTC.

This clone was seen more than once but under ten times. The rearrangement links TRBV4-1 to TRBJ1-6; 9 nucleotides agree with TRBD1. Germline V CDR1 and CDR2: MGHRA, YSYEKL. The CDR3 is 15 amino acids. V gave up 2 bases and J gave up 9 bases; unmatched junction bases: 5. The CDR3 region is CASSQPGQGGSPLHF. The CDR3 DNA reads TGCGCCAGCAGCCAACCGGGACAGGGAGGTTCACCCCTCCACTTT.

This chain joins TRBV24-1 and TRBJ2-2, with 8 bases lining up with TRBD1. The CDR3 totals 16 residues. After removal of 4 bases from V and 1 base from J, the junction contained 4 bases not matched to a gene. The germline CDR1 and CDR2 sequences are KGHDR and SFDVKD. The CDR3 reads CATSEDDRGNTGELFF. In DNA, the CDR3 is TGTGCCACCAGTGAAGATGACAGGGGGAACACCGGGGAGCTGTTTTTT.

A few counts support this clone. The V and J genes are TRBV19 and TRBJ1-5; 11 bases agree with TRBD1. Unmatched junction bases numbered 1, after V lost 5 bases and J lost 7 bases. In germline, CDR1 is LNHDA, CDR2 SQIVND (reference sequence). CDR3 length equals 13 residues. In nucleotides, the CDR3 is TGTGCCAGTAGTGGACAGGGGGCGCAGCCCCAGCATTTT. It encodes CASSGQGAQPQHF.